The clone carrying this T cell receptor (beta chain) was seen more than once but under ten times. Its cognate antigen is unknown. Germline values: CDR1 MGHDK, CDR2 SYGVNS. The CDR3 covers 16 residues. V lost 5 bases, J lost 4 bases, and 8 bases stayed unmatched. This entry belongs to a study of T cell repertoires in cytomegalovirus infection. TCRdb called the reads again in MiXCR, with one record for every CDR3 protein. The sample comprises over 250,000 distinct CDR3 sequences, roughly 21% of which are singletons, and roughly 19% rests with the top ten. This receptor was taken from a human donor in good health (CMV status not recorded). Some clones in this sample may be carry-over from other donors' samples. This chain joins TRBV25-1 and TRBJ2-3, with 11 bases aligning to TRBD2. Source: cultured PBMCs, taken from culture after CMV antigen stimulation. CDR3 nucleotide sequence: TGTGCCAGCAGTATCGGGCTAGCGGGAGGTGCAGATACGCAGTATTTT. It yields the protein CASSIGLAGGADTQYF. Full variable domain (outside the CDR3, taken from reference TRBV25-1 and TRBJ2-3): EADIYQTPRYLVIGTGKKITLECSQTMGHDKMYWYQQDPGMELHLIHYSYGVNSTEKGDLSSESTVSRIRTEHFPLTLESARPSHTSQYLCASSIGLAGGADTQYFGPGTRLTVL.